One and the same sample provided the 23 T cell receptor beta chains below, sequenced in a study of T cell repertoires in cytomegalovirus infection. TCRdb processed the reads anew with MiXCR; each CDR3 protein has one entry. The sample contains 680,000 or so distinct CDR3 sequences, 35% of which appear only once. The material sequenced was PBMCs. Receptors were obtained from a human donor in good health (CMV status not recorded). Some clones in this sample may be carry-over from other donors' samples.

The V call is TRBV20-1, the J call TRBJ2-1; TRBD2 aligns across 8 bases. CDR3 length: 16 residues. The V and J ends lost 0 bases and 6 bases, in that order; junction bases with no gene match: 10. The germline V gene encodes CDR1 DFQATT and CDR2 SNEGSKA (reference sequence). Here the CDR3 reads CSARDPPGGGLNEQFF. CDR3 nucleotides: TGCAGTGCTAGAGATCCACCGGGAGGGGGACTCAATGAGCAGTTCTTC.

This chain uses TRBV28 with TRBJ1-2; tentatively, D is TRBD1 (6 bases). This CDR3 has 13 amino acids. Between the trimmed V and J ends, which lost 7 bases and 2 bases, there was a span of 11 bases. Per germline, CDR1 MDHEN and CDR2 SYDVKM. The chain's CDR3 is CASTLQGNYGYTF. CDR3 nucleotide sequence: TGTGCCAGCACCTTACAGGGAAACTATGGCTACACCTTC.

V and J are TRBV7-9 and TRBJ1-2; 7 bases agree with TRBD1. The J segment lost 6 bases and the V segment lost 0 bases, leaving 7 bases of the junction unmatched. This CDR3 is 15 amino acids long. CDR1 and CDR2 from the germline V gene are SEHNR and FQNEAQ (reference sequence). The CDR3 here is CASSLAPDRENGYTF. The CDR3 DNA sequence: TGTGCCAGCAGCTTAGCGCCTGACAGGGAGAATGGCTACACCTTC. The variable domain in full, completed from reference TRBV7-9 and TRBJ1-2, reads DTGVSQNPRHKITKRGQNVTFRCDPISEHNRLYWYRQTLGQGPEFLTYFQNEAQLEKSRLLSDRFSAERPKGSFSTLEIQRTEQGDSAMYLCASSLAPDRENGYTFGSGTRLTVV.

In its sample, this clonotype was seen many times. The J gene is TRBJ1-4, the V gene TRBV7-2, with 8 bases that match TRBD1. The V segment lost 5 bases and the J segment 4 bases; nucleotides outside the gene matches: 3. CDR3 length equals 14 residues. Germline assignment: CDR1 SGHTA and CDR2 FQGNSA. This CDR3 is CASSQGALNEKLFF. The CDR3 region has the DNA TGTGCCAGCAGCCAGGGGGCTCTTAATGAAAAACTGTTTTTT.

The chain uses TRBV11-2 and TRBJ2-7, with TRBD1 matching over 7 bases. The V gene end was trimmed by 5 bases and the J gene end by 5 bases; junction bases not matched to a gene: 9. The CDR3 consists of 14 residues. Germline assignment: CDR1 SGHAT and CDR2 FQNNGV. The chain's CDR3 is CASSVTGDLHEQYF. The CDR3 DNA reads as TGTGCCAGCAGCGTAACAGGGGACCTACACGAGCAGTACTTC.

This clonotype was found a few times. The chain recombines TRBV7-9 with TRBJ1-4; no firm D call. Trimming took 5 bases from V and 3 from J, leaving 10 bases between them. Germline V lookup: CDR1 SEHNR, CDR2 FQNEAQ (reference sequence). This CDR3 spans 14 amino acids. The CDR3 nucleotides read TGTGCCAGCAGCCGGGTGTCTTCTAATGAAAAACTGTTTTTT. It is translated as CASSRVSSNEKLFF.

In its sample, this clonotype was seen a few times. The CDR3 DNA is TGCGCCAGCAGCTTCGGACAGCTCCTGAACACTGAAGCTTTCTTT. Encoded protein: CASSFGQLLNTEAFF. The chain recombines TRBV5-1 with TRBJ1-1; possible D gene TRBD1, 6 bases. The length of the CDR3 is 15 residues. Trimming removed 2 bases at V and 0 bases at J, with 11 bases between. Germline CDR1 and CDR2: SGHRS and YFSETQ.

V and J are TRBV7-3 and TRBJ2-2; 13 bases agree with TRBD2. V was pared by 5 bases and J by 1 base, with 1 base of the junction left unmatched. CDR1 is SGHTA and CDR2 is FQGTGA in the germline V gene. The CDR3 extends over 16 amino acids. CDR3 in DNA: TGTGCCAGCAGCCGACTAGCGGGGGGGAACACCGGGGAGCTGTTTTTT. It specifies CASSRLAGGNTGELFF.

This clonotype was seen a handful of times. The rearrangement links TRBV4-2 to TRBJ2-2; perhaps D is TRBD1 or TRBD2 (5 bases each). Germline-derived CDR1 and CDR2 are LGHNA and YNFKEQ. The CDR3 sequence is 15 residues long. Trimming cost V 4 bases and J 3 bases, with 12 bases left between them. The CDR3 sequence: CASSPRDGDTGELFF. In DNA form, the CDR3 reads TGTGCCAGCAGCCCCCGGGACGGAGACACCGGGGAGCTGTTTTTT.

This clonotype was found a few times. The chain employs TRBV7-2 and TRBJ2-7, with 13 bases fitting TRBD2. V lost 2 bases to trimming and J lost 4 bases; unmatched junction nucleotides: 14. The CDR3 is 19 residues long. Germline-derived CDR1 and CDR2 are SGHTA and FQGNSA. DNA for the CDR3: TGTGCCAGCAGCTTAAGCCCGTCAGGACTAGCGGGGGTTCGTTACGAGCAGTACTTC. It is translated as CASSLSPSGLAGVRYEQYF.

CDR3 bases: TGTGCCAGCAGCCAAGAGGCCTTTAGCAATCAGCCCCAGCATTTT. Translating it yields CASSQEAFSNQPQHF. The rearrangement uses TRBV4-2 and TRBJ1-5, with D unresolved. Germline loops: CDR1 LGHNA, CDR2 YNFKEQ. This CDR3 has 15 amino acids. V lost 0 bases to trimming and J lost 0 bases, with 6 bases between them.

This clonotype was seen only a few times. The V gene is TRBV5-6, the J gene TRBJ2-5; TRBD1 agrees at 7 bases. V shed 0 bases and J 4 bases; nucleotides not matched to a gene: 6. The CDR3 is 15 amino acids. Germline V CDR1 and CDR2: SGHDT, YYEEEE. The CDR3 protein is CASSLERGRRETQYF. CDR3 sequence (DNA): TGTGCCAGCAGCTTGGAGAGGGGGCGTCGAGAGACCCAGTACTTC.

The rearrangement uses TRBV5-4 and TRBJ2-5; 12 bases are a match to TRBD2. Germline trimming cut 4 bases from V and 5 bases from J; bases unmatched to any gene: 6. Germline CDR1 and CDR2: SGHNT and YYREEE (reference sequence). The CDR3 is 15 residues long. The CDR3 DNA reads TGTGCCAGCAGCGTGGCTAGCGGGGGGGGGGAGACCCAGTACTTC. Protein sequence: CASSVASGGGETQYF.

There are a few counts of this clonotype. The genes are TRBV4-1 and TRBJ2-7; the D gene is possibly TRBD2 (5 bases). The V end lost 1 base, the J end lost 3 bases, and 10 bases lay between the germline ends. Germline V gene data show CDR1 as MGHRA and CDR2 as YSYEKL. This CDR3 is 14 amino acids long. The CDR3 loop reads CASSQGLMSYEQYF. The CDR3 coding sequence is TGCGCCAGCAGCCAAGGACTAATGAGCTACGAGCAGTACTTC.

The sample holds many counts of this clonotype. V is TRBV7-3 and J is TRBJ1-5, with D possibly TRBD1 on 5 matching bases. The CDR3 consists of 17 residues. Germline loops: CDR1 SGHTA, CDR2 FQGTGA. V shed 3 bases and J shed 9 bases, with 24 bases lying between them. As DNA, the CDR3 is TGTGCCAGCAGCTTGACAGTTGTTATGGTTGGGAGATTGCCCCAGCATTTT. This encodes CASSLTVVMVGRLPQHF.

This clonotype was seen just once. The chain joins TRBV2 to TRBJ1-1; D unclear. The germline V gene encodes CDR1 SNHLY and CDR2 FYNNEI. Trimming stripped 6 bases from V and 3 bases from J, with 23 bases between. The CDR3 runs 17 residues. The CDR3 here is CASSHQGQERPYTEAFF. CDR3 DNA sequence: TGTGCCAGCAGCCACCAAGGGCAGGAGAGGCCCTACACTGAAGCTTTCTTT.

The rearrangement uses TRBV12-3 or TRBV12-4 and TRBJ1-4; D is possibly TRBD1 (5 bases). V lost 2 bases and J lost 3, with 10 bases in between. The CDR3 extends over 15 amino acids. The CDR3 protein is CASSLLSGANEKLFF. The CDR3 DNA follows: TGTGCCAGCAGTTTACTTTCGGGGGCTAATGAAAAACTGTTTTTT.

The chain employs TRBV7-9 and TRBJ2-2; D gene unclear. The germline V gene has CDR1 SEHNR and CDR2 FQNEAQ (reference sequence). This CDR3 region has 14 residues. V lost 4 bases and J 6 bases, leaving 12 bases between the germline ends. CDR3 sequence: CASSSPTSAGELFF. DNA for the CDR3: TGTGCCAGCAGCTCGCCGACGTCGGCCGGGGAGCTGTTTTTT. The full variable domain, in which reference TRBV7-9 and TRBJ2-2 provide the parts outside the CDR3, is DTGVSQNPRHKITKRGQNVTFRCDPISEHNRLYWYRQTLGQGPEFLTYFQNEAQLEKSRLLSDRFSAERPKGSFSTLEIQRTEQGDSAMYLCASSSPTSAGELFFGEGSRLTVL.

J is TRBJ1-5 and V is TRBV6-1; D ambiguous. Trimming cost V 8 bases and J 0 bases, with 14 bases left between them. From germline, CDR1 is MNHNS and CDR2 SASEGT. The length of the CDR3 is 15 residues. The CDR3 sequence is CASGNFGDSNQPQHF. The DNA for the CDR3 is TGTGCCAGCGGGAATTTCGGGGATAGCAATCAGCCCCAGCATTTT.

This clonotype was found a few times. The rearrangement joins TRBV28 to TRBJ2-5; D could derive from TRBD1 or TRBD2 (5 bases each). The V gene lost 4 bases and the J gene lost 3 bases, with 12 bases spanning the gap. CDR1 and CDR2 (germline): MDHEN, SYDVKM. The CDR3 extends over 14 amino acids. CDR3 sequence: CASSSAVGEETQYF. The CDR3 DNA reads as TGTGCCAGCAGTTCAGCGGTGGGGGAAGAGACCCAGTACTTC.

The chain links TRBV7-2 to TRBJ2-1; D possibly corresponds to TRBD2 (5 bases). Germline V CDR1 and CDR2: SGHTA, FQGNSA. V was pared by 5 bases and J by 3 bases, with 17 bases between. The CDR3 runs to 16 residues. CDR3 sequence: CASSRGSGILYNEQFF. The DNA of the CDR3 is TGTGCCAGCAGCCGCGGGTCGGGGATACTCTACAATGAGCAGTTCTTC.

In its sample, this clonotype was seen a few times. The chain is built from TRBV27 and TRBJ1-5, with D possibly being TRBD1 (5 bases). Trimming stripped 5 bases from V and 0 bases from J, with 8 bases between. The length of the CDR3 is 14 residues. The germline CDR1 and CDR2 sequences are MNHEY and SMNVEV (reference sequence). The CDR3 region is CASSGAHSNQPQHF. The CDR3 DNA is TGTGCCAGCAGTGGGGCACATAGCAATCAGCCCCAGCATTTT.

This clonotype was counted a few times. CDR3 sequence reads: CASSLVVRGVQDNEQFF. The CDR3 bases are TGTGCCAGCAGCTTAGTAGTCAGGGGGGTTCAGGACAATGAGCAGTTCTTC. The rearrangement links TRBV7-6 to TRBJ2-1, with D possibly being TRBD1 (7 bases). The V and J ends lost 1 base and 5 bases respectively, with 18 bases between them. Germline-derived CDR1 and CDR2 are SGHVS and FNYEAQ. This CDR3 has 17 residues.